This passage covers 5 T cell receptor beta chains from one sample sequenced in a study of blood T cells in healthy people across ages. The authors ran a second PCR of about 6 to 11 cycles using a sample-barcoded 5' primer and a J-beta primer mix. Via MiXCR, TCRdb re-called the 5' RACE reads, giving one row per CDR3 protein. The sample carries under 2,000,000 distinct CDR3 sequences, around half recorded once. The sequenced sample was blood. These receptors came from a woman aged 40 to 49 in good health.

The chain recombines TRBV7-9 with TRBJ2-7, with a tentative D call TRBD2 (6 bases). Matching the DNA end better, TRBJ2-5 makes the J call doubtful. CDR1 is SEHNR and CDR2 is FQNEAQ in the germline V gene (reference sequence). The CDR3 is made up of 17 amino acids. Written as DNA, the CDR3 is TGTGCCAGCAGCTCCGGGACTCAGAGCACGGGGCCGAAGACCCAGTACTTC. Translated, it gives CASSSGTQSTGPKTQYF.

The chain couples TRBV7-2 to TRBJ2-4; 7 bases agree with TRBD2. The end of the DNA aligns better with TRBJ2-5, so the J call may be wrong. Germline V CDR1 and CDR2: SGHTA, FQGNSA. The length of the CDR3 is 16 residues. For the CDR3, the DNA is TGTGCCAGCAGCACCAGCCGACCAGCGGGGAGTGAGACCCAGTACTTC. Translated, it gives CASSTSRPAGSETQYF.

This clonotype was observed a handful of times. V gene TRBV13 combines with J gene TRBJ2-1, with 11 bases that match TRBD2. Germline CDR1 PRHDT, CDR2 FYEKMQ (reference sequence). V was pared by 5 bases and J by 6 bases, with 6 bases of the junction left unmatched. This CDR3 is 15 amino acids long. The CDR3 bases are TGTGCCAGCAGCCCCCGACTAGCGGGGTTCAATGAGCAGTTCTTC. It yields the protein CASSPRLAGFNEQFF. Combining the CDR3 with reference TRBV13 and TRBJ2-1 gives the whole variable domain AAGVIQSPRHLIKEKRETATLKCYPIPRHDTVYWYQQGPGQDPQFLISFYEKMQSDKGSIPDRFSAQQFSDYHSELNMSSLELGDSALYFCASSPRLAGFNEQFFGPGTRLTVL.

CDR3 coding DNA: TGTGCCAGCAGCTTAGATCTCTCGTCTAGCACAGATACGCAGTATTTT. Translated, it gives CASSLDLSSSTDTQYF. The chain employs TRBV11-2 and TRBJ2-3; no reliable D call. The germline CDR1 and CDR2 sequences are SGHAT and FQNNGV. This CDR3 contains 16 residues. V was trimmed by 0 bases and J by 0 bases, leaving 10 bases between them.

This clonotype was counted a few times. This chain connects TRBV20-1 to TRBJ2-5, with no clear D. Germline V gene lookup returns CDR1 DFQATT and CDR2 SNEGSKA (reference sequence). V lost 5 bases, J lost 4 bases, and 5 bases lay in between. This CDR3 is 10 amino acids long. The CDR3 spells CSAVTETQYF. CDR3 nucleotide sequence: TGCAGTGCTGTCACAGAGACCCAGTACTTC.